This TCR beta chain was captured by sequencing in a study of blood T cells in healthy people across ages. A second PCR of 7 to 11 cycles used a sample-barcoded 5' primer and a J-beta primer mix. MiXCR, run by TCRdb on the 5' RACE reads, gives a single entry per CDR3 protein. Of under 950,000 distinct CDR3 sequences in the sample, about a fifth were seen once. This clonotype came up a few times. CDR3 length: 16 residues. The V and J ends lost 5 bases and 5 bases, in that order; junction bases with no gene match: 9. Germline CDR1 is SEHNR and CDR2 is FQNEAQ (reference sequence). This clonotype originated in a man aged 65 to 85 in good health. The gene calls are TRBV7-9 and TRBJ2-3, with 11 bases identical to TRBD2. The material sequenced was blood. CDR3 amino acids: CASSGWGLAVGDTQYF. The CDR3 DNA is TGTGCCAGCAGCGGATGGGGACTAGCGGTAGGAGATACGCAGTATTTT.